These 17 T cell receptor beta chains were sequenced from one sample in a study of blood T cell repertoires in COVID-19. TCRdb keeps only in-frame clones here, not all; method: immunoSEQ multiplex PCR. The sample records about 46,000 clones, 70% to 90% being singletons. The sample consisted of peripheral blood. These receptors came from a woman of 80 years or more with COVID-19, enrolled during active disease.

CDR3 DNA sequence: TGTGCCAGCAGTCGCGACTGGAAAAGCACAGATACGCAGTATTTT. Its translation is CASSRDWKSTDTQYF. The chain is built from TRBV5-4 and TRBJ2-3, with unresolved D. This CDR3 contains 15 residues. Trimming stripped 5 bases from V and 0 bases from J, with 13 bases between. CDR1 and CDR2 (germline): SGHNT, YYREEE (reference sequence). The variable domain in full, with the rest retrieved from reference TRBV5-4 and TRBJ2-3, is ETGVTQSPTHLIKTRGQQVTLRCSSQSGHNTVSWYQQALGQGPQFIFQYYREEENGRGNFPPRFSGLQFPNYSSELNVNALELDDSALYLCASSRDWKSTDTQYFGPGTRLTVL.

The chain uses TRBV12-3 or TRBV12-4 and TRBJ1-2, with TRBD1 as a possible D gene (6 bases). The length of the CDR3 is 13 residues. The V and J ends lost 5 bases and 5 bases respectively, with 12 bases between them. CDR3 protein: CASSQGIGYGYTF. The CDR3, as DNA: TGTGCCAGCAGTCAGGGGATCGGTTATGGCTACACCTTC.

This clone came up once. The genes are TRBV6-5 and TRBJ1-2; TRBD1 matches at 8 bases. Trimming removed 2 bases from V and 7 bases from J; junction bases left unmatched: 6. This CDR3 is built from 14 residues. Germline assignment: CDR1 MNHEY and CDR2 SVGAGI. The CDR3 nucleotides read TGTGCCAGCAGTTACACGCAGGGGGCGCGTGGCTACACCTTC. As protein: CASSYTQGARGYTF.

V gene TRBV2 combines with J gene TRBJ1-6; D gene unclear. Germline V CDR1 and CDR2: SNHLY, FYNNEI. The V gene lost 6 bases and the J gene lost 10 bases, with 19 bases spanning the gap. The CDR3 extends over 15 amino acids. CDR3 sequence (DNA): TGTGCCAGCAGCCAAGGACTCGGTGAGGGATCACCCCTCCACTTT. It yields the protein CASSQGLGEGSPLHF.

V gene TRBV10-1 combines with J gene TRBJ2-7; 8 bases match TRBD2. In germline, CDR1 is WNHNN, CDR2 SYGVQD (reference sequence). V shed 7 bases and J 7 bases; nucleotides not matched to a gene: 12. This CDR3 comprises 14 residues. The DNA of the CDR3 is TGCGCCAGCACTCCTGACGGGGGGGGTCGGGAGCAGTACTTC. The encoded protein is CASTPDGGGREQYF.

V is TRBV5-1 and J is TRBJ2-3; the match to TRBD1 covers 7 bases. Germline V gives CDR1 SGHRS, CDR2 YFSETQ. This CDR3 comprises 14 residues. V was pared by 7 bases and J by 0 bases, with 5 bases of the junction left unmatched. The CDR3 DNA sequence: TGCGCCAGCCGAACAGGGGCGAGCACAGATACGCAGTATTTT. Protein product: CASRTGASTDTQYF.

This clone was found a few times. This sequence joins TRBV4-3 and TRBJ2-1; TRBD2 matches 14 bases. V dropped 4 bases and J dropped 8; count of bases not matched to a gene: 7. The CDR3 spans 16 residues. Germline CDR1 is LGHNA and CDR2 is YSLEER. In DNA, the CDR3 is TGCGCCAGCAGCCCTGGGACTAGCGGGAGTTCGCATGAGCAGTTCTTC. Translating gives CASSPGTSGSSHEQFF.

In DNA form, the CDR3 reads TGTGCCAGCAGTAGACAGGGTGGAGGAAACTATGGCTACACCTTC. Amino acids: CASSRQGGGNYGYTF. The chain links TRBV27 to TRBJ1-2, with TRBD1 matching 7 bases. CDR1 and CDR2 from the germline V gene are MNHEY and SMNVEV (reference sequence). There are 15 residues in the CDR3. V dropped 5 bases and J dropped 2; count of bases not matched to a gene: 8.

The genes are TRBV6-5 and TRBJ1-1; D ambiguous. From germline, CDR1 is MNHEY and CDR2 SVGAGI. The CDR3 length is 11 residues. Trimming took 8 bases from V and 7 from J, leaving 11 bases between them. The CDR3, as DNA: TGTGCCAGCCTGTCGACTGGTGAAGCTTTCTTT. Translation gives CASLSTGEAFF.

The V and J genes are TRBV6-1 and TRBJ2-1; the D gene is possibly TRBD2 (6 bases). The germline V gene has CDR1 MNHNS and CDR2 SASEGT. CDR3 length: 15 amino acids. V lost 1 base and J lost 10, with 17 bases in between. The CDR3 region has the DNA TGTGCCAGCAGTGAAGGGGGACTTTCTTGGTCAGAGCAGTTCTTC. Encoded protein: CASSEGGLSWSEQFF.

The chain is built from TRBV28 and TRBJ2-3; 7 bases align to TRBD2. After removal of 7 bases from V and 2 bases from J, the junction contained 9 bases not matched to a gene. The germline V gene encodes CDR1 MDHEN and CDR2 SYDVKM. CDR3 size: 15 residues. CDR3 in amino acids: CASTSPGTTTDTQYF. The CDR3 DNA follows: TGTGCCAGCACCTCCCCCGGGACTACCACAGATACGCAGTATTTT.

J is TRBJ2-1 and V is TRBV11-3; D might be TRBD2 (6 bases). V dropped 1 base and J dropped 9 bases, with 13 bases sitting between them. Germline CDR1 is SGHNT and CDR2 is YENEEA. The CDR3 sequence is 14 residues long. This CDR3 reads CASSLGGQGGEQFF. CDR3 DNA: TGTGCCAGCAGCTTAGGCGGTCAGGGAGGTGAGCAGTTCTTC.

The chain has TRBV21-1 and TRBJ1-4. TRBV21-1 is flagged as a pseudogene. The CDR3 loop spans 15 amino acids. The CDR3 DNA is TGTGCCAGCAGCCCCCGGGTGCATCATAATGAAAAACTGTTTTTT. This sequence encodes CASSPRVHHNEKLFF.

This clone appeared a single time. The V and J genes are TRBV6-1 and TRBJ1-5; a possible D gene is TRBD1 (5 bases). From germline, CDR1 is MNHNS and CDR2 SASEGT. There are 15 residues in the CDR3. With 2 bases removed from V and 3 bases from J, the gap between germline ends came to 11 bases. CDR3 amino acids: CASSERGSPNQPQHF. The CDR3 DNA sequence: TGTGCCAGCAGTGAAAGGGGCAGCCCCAATCAGCCCCAGCATTTT.

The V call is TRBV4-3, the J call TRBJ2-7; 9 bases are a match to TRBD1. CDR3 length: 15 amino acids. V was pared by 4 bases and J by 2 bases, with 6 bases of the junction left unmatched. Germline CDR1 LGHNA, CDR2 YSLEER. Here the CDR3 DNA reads TGCGCCAGCAGCCTGGGACAGGGTAGCACCTACGAGCAGTACTTC. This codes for CASSLGQGSTYEQYF.

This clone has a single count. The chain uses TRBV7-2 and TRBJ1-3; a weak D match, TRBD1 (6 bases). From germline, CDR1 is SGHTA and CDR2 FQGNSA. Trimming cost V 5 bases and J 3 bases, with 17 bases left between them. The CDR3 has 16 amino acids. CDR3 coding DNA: TGTGCCAGCAGCCCAGAGGGCAGGGGCATTGGAAACACCATATATTTT. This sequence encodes CASSPEGRGIGNTIYF.

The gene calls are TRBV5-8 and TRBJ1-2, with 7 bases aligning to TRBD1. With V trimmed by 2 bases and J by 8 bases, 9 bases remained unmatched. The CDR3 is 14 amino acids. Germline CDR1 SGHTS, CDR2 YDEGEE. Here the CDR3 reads CASSFRGGASGYTF. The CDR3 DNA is TGTGCCAGCAGCTTCCGAGGGGGCGCCTCCGGCTACACCTTC.